The T cell receptor beta chain described here comes from a study of shared clonotypes between healthy human individuals. CD45RO negativity and positive selection for CCR7 defined naive CD8 cells, a population that excluded terminally differentiated effector memory CD45RA+ cells. Worth noting for this clone: Antigen unknown.

The CDR3 loop spans 18 amino acids. Trimming removed 2 bases at V and 2 bases at J, with 23 bases between. The germline V gene encodes CDR1 SGHRS and CDR2 YFSETQ. The data were produced by immunoSEQ multiplex PCR, yet TCRdb's version contains in-frame clones alone and is incomplete. Counted here are about 680,000 clones, roughly 94% occurring once; the ten biggest clones make up about a quarter. Study-level points and caveats: It was observed that 5% to 6% of naive CD4 clonotypes were shared across several donors.

Sequencing was done on a sample of naive CD8+ T cells sorted from blood. The genes are TRBV5-1 and TRBJ2-7; D is perhaps TRBD1 or TRBD2 (5 bases each). The clonotype was recovered from a young man in good health. CDR3 in amino acids: CASSFFNRGVFFAYEQYF. As DNA, the CDR3 is TGCGCCAGCAGCTTTTTTAACAGAGGGGTATTTTTTGCCTACGAGCAGTACTTC.